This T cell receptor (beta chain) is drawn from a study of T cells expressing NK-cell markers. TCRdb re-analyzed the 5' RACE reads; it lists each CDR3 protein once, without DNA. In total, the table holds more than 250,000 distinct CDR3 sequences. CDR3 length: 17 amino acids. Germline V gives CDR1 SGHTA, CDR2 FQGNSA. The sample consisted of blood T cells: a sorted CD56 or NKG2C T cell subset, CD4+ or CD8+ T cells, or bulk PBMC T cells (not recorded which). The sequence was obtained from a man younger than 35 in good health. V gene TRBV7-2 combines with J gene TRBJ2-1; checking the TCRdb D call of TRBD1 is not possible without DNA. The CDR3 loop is CASSLPGEWAVDNEQFF.